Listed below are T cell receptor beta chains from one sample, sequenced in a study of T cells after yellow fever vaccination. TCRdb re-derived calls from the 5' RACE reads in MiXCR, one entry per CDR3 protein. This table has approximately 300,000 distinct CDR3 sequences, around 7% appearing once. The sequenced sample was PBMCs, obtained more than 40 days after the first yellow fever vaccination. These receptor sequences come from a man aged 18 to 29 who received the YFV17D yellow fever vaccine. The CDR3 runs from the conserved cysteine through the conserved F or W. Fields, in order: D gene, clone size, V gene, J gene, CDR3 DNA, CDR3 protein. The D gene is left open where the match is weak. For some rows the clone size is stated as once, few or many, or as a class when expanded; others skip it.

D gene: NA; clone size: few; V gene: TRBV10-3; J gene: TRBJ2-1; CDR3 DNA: TGTGCCATCTCTGGAGTGGCGGAGTACAATGAGCAGTTCTTC; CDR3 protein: CAISGVAEYNEQFF
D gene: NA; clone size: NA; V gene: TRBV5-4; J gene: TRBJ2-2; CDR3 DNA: TGTGCCAGCAACTTGAGGCAGGCAGTTCATCCCATGGACACCGGGGAGCTGTTTTTT; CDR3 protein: CASNLRQAVHPMDTGELFF
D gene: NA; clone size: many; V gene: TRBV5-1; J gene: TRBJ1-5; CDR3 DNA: TGCGCCAGCAGAGGAGGTAAAGGCCAGCCCCAGCATTTT; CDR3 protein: CASRGGKGQPQHF
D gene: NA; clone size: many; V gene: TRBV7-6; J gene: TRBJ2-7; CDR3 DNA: TGTGCCAGCAGCTTAGGGGCACACGAGCAGTACTTC; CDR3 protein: CASSLGAHEQYF
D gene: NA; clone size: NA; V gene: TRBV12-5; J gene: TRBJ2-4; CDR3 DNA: TGTGCTAGTGGTTTCTCCCCGGGGGCTCTAGCCAAAAACATTCAGTACTTC; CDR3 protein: CASGFSPGALAKNIQYF
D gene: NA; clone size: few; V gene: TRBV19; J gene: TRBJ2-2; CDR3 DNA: TGTGCCAATGCAGGGACGGTCACCGGGGAGCTGTTTTTT; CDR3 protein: CANAGTVTGELFF
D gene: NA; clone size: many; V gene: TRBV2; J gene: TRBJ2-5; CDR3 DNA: TGTGCCAGCAGTGAATTCGGGGACGAAGAGACCCAGTACTTC; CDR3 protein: CASSEFGDEETQYF
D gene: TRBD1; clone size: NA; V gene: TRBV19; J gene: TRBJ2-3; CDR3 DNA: TGTGCCAGTAGTATTATGGGACAGGGCTCAAATACGCAGTATTTT; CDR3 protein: CASSIMGQGSNTQYF
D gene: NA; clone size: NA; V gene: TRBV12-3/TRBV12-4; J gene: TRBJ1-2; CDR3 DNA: TGTGCCAGCAGTTTGGACCAACAGGGAAATGGCTACACCTTC; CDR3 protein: CASSLDQQGNGYTF
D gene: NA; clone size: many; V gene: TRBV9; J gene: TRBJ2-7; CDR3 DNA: TGTGCCAGCAGTGGGGACTCCTACGAGCAGTACTTC; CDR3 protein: CASSGDSYEQYF
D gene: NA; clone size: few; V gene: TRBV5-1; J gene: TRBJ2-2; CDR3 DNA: TGCGCCAGCAGCGGGGGGACCCTCGGGGGCACCGGGGAGCTGTTTTTT; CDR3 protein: CASSGGTLGGTGELFF
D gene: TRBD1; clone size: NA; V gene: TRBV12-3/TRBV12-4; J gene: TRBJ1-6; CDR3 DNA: TGTGCCAGCAGGGGACAGTTGGGTGCTTCACCCCTCCACTTT; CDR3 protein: CASRGQLGASPLHF
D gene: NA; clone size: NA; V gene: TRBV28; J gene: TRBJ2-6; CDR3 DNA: TGTGCCAGCAGCCAGAGAGGGGCCAACGTCCTGACTTTC; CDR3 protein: CASSQRGANVLTF
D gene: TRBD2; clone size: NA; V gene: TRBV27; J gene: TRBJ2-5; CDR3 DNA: TGTGCCAGCAGTGGGACTAGCGGGAACCAAGAGACCCAGTACTTC; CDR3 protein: CASSGTSGNQETQYF
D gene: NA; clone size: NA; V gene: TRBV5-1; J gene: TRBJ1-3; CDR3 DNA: TGCGCCAGCAGCCGAGGGGAGCCTGGAAACACCATATATTTT; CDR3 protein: CASSRGEPGNTIYF
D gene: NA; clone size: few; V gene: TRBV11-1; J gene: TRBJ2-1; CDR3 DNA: TGTGCCAGCAGCTTTCCAGGGGCGGACGGACGCTCCTACAATGAGCAGTTCTTC; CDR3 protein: CASSFPGADGRSYNEQFF
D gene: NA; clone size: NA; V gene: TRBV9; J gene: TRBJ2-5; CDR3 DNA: TGTGCCAGCAGCGTAATGGACGGCCTGGGGGAGACCCAGTACTTC; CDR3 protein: CASSVMDGLGETQYF
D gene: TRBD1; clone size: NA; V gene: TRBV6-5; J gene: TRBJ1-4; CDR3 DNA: TGTGCCAGCAGTTCATGGACAGGGGGCGTTGAAAAACTGTTTTTT; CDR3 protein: CASSSWTGGVEKLFF
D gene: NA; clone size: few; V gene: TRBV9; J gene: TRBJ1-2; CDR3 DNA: TGTGCCAGCAGCGTAGATGGCCACGAATATGGCTACACCTTC; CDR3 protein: CASSVDGHEYGYTF
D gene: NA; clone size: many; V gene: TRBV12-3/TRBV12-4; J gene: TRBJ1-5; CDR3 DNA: TGTGCCAGCAGCCAGGGTCAGCCCCAGCATTTT; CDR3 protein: CASSQGQPQHF
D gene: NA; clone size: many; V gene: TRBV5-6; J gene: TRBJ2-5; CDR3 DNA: TGTGCCAGCAGCATGACTAGTATAGAGACCCAGTACTTC; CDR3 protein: CASSMTSIETQYF
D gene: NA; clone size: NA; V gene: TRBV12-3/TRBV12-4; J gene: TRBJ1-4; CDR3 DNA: TGTGCCAGCAGCCCATGGGGGCGATACAATGAAAAACTGTTTTTT; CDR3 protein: CASSPWGRYNEKLFF
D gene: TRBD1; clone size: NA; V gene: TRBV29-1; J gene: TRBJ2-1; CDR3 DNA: TGCAGCGCGGCTGTCCGGGACAGGCACAATGAGCAGTTCTTC; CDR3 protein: CSAAVRDRHNEQFF
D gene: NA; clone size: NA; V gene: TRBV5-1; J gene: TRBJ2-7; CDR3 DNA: TGCGCCAGCAGCCCCAACTTGGACGAGCAGTACTTC; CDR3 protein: CASSPNLDEQYF
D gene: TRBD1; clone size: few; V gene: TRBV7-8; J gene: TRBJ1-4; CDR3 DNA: TGTGCCAGCAGCTTGGAGGTCCTACAGGGGGAAAAACTGTTTTTT; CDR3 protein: CASSLEVLQGEKLFF
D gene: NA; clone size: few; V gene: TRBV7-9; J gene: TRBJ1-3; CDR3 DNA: TGTGCCAGCAGCTTCGGGCTACGGGGAAACACCATATATTTT; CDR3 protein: CASSFGLRGNTIYF
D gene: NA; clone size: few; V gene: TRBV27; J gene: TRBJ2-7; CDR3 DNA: TGTGCCAGCAGTCCCTCTCAGGGGAATAGTTACGAGCAGTACTTC; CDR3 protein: CASSPSQGNSYEQYF
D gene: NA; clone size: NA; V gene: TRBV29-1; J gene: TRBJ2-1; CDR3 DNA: TGCAGCGTTGATTGGCAGGGCGATGAGCAGTTCTTC; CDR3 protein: CSVDWQGDEQFF
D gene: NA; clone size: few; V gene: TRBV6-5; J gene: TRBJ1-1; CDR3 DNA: TGTGCCAGCAGTTACAAACACAGGGTCGGGAACACTGAAGCTTTCTTT; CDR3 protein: CASSYKHRVGNTEAFF
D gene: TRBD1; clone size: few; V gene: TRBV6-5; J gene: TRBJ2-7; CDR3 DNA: TGTGCCAGCAGTTACGGTCAGGGGGCCGAGCAGTACTTC; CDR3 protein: CASSYGQGAEQYF
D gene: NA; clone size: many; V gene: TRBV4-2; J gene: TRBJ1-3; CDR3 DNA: TGTGCCAGCAGCCTAAGGGGGAACGAAGTCTCGGAGGGAAACACCATATATTTT; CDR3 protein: CASSLRGNEVSEGNTIYF
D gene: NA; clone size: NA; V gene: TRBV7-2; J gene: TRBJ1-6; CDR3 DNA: TGTGCCAGCAGCTCCCCTTCAAGAGGTCCACCCCTCCACTTT; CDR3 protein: CASSSPSRGPPLHF
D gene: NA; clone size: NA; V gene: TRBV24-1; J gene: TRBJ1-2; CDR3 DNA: TGTGCCACCAGTGATCCGGACAGCTCTAACTATGGCTACACCTTC; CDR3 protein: CATSDPDSSNYGYTF
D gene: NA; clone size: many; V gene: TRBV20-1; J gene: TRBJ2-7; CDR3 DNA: TGCAGTGCCGGGGGAGGTCAGAACGAGCAGTACTTC; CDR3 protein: CSAGGGQNEQYF
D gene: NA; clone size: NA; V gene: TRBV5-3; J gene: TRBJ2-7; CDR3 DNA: TGTGCCATGGGCCTCGGGCTCCGAGGATCGGGCTACGAGCAGTACTTC; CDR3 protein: CAMGLGLRGSGYEQYF
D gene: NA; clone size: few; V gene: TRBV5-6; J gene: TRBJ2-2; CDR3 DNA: TGTGCCAGCAGCGACCGTTCGGGAAGGCGAGGGGAGCTGTTTTTT; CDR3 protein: CASSDRSGRRGELFF
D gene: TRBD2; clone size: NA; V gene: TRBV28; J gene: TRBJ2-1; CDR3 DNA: TGTGCCAGCAGTTCGGGGACTAGCGGGAAGTACAATGAGCAGTTCTTC; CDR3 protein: CASSSGTSGKYNEQFF
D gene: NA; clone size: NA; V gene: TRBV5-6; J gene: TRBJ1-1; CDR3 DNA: TGTGCCAGCAGCAAGGACAAAGGCGCTGGGACTGAAGCTTTCTTT; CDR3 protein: CASSKDKGAGTEAFF
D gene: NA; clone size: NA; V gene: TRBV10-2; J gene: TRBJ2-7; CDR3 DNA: TGCGCCAGCAGTGTGGCAGGGGTCCCCGAGCAGTACTTC; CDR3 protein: CASSVAGVPEQYF
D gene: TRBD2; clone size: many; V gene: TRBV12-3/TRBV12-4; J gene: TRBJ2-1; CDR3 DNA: TGTGCCAGCAGTTTACTAGCGGGGGGGAATGAGCAGTTCTTC; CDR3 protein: CASSLLAGGNEQFF
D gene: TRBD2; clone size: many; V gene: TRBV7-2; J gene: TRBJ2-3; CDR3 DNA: TGTGCCAGCAGCCGAACGGGGGCGGGGGGCGGCACAGATACGCAGTATTTT; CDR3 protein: CASSRTGAGGGTDTQYF
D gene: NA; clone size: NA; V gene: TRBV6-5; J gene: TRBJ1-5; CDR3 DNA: TGTGCCAGCAGTTACGGTGTCAGGGTCCCTCAGCCCCAGCATTTT; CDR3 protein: CASSYGVRVPQPQHF
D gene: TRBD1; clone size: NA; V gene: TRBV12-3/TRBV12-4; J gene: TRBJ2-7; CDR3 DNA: TGTGCCAGCAGTTTGGGGCAGACAGGGGGCATGGGCGAGCAGTACTTC; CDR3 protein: CASSLGQTGGMGEQYF
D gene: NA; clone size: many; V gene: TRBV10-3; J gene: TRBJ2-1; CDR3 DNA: TGTGCCATCAGTGAGTCGAACGCCAATGAGCAGTTCTTC; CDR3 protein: CAISESNANEQFF
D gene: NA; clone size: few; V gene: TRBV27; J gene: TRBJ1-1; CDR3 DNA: TGTGCCAGCAGTTTAGTCTCTGGGGCCTCTGAAGCTTTCTTT; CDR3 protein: CASSLVSGASEAFF
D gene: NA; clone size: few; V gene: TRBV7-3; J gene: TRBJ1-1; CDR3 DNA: TGTGCCAGCAGCTTAAACGGACTGAACACTGAAGCTTTCTTT; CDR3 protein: CASSLNGLNTEAFF
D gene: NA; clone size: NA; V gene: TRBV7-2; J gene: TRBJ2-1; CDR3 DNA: TGTGCCAGCAGCTTCCCAGGGGCTAGGGCCAATGAGCAGTTCTTC; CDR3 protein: CASSFPGARANEQFF